Following are 31 T cell receptor beta chains from one sample sequenced in a study of response to subunit inactivated influenza vaccine. TCRdb ran MiXCR on the RT-PCR reads and lists one entry per CDR3 protein. The sample lists about 780,000 distinct CDR3 sequences; about 18% were seen once. Sequencing used PBMCs from blood, obtained 4 to 6 days after vaccination. The receptors were gathered from a man in his forties or fifties who received an inactivated influenza vaccine.

The chain couples TRBV7-9 to TRBJ2-1, with 9 bases aligning to TRBD1. The ends lost 5 bases at V and 11 bases at J; junction bases unmatched: 16. This CDR3 contains 16 residues. Germline V lookup: CDR1 SEHNR, CDR2 FQNEAQ (reference sequence). CDR3 loop: CASSDSPRTGDFQQFF. CDR3 DNA sequence: TGTGCCAGCAGCGATTCCCCCAGGACAGGGGACTTTCAGCAGTTCTTC.

This rearrangement joins TRBV5-1 to TRBJ2-3, with 12 positions matching TRBD2. The CDR3 has 17 residues. The J segment lost 1 base and the V segment lost 4 bases, leaving 7 bases of the junction unmatched. CDR1 is SGHRS and CDR2 is YFSETQ in the germline V gene. The CDR3 here is CASSITLAGGGTDTQYF. As DNA, the CDR3 is TGCGCCAGCAGCATAACTCTAGCGGGGGGGGGCACAGATACGCAGTATTTT.

The chain joins TRBV6-1 to TRBJ2-7, with 7 nucleotides matching TRBD1. Germline assignment: CDR1 MNHNS and CDR2 SASEGT. V lost 7 bases to trimming and J lost 3 bases; unmatched junction nucleotides: 12. The CDR3 length is 15 residues. The CDR3 DNA is TGTGCCAGCACCATGACGATGGGACAGAGCTACGAGCAGTACTTC. Residues: CASTMTMGQSYEQYF.

The rearrangement uses TRBV2 and TRBJ2-1, with TRBD2 identical over 9 bases. This CDR3 is 16 amino acids long. Germline assignment: CDR1 SNHLY and CDR2 FYNNEI. The trim removed 7 bases at V and 4 bases at J, leaving 11 bases unmatched. The DNA for the CDR3 is TGTGCCAGCAAACGGGTTCTAGCGGGGTTTTACAATGAGCAGTTCTTC. Protein sequence: CASKRVLAGFYNEQFF.

This clonotype was detected only a few times. The chain has TRBV24-1 and TRBJ2-1; 8 nucleotides match TRBD1. The CDR3 loop spans 16 amino acids. V lost 4 bases and J lost 8; bases outside the gene matches: 12. Germline values: CDR1 KGHDR, CDR2 SFDVKD. The chain's CDR3 is CATSDPGQGGGDEQFF. The CDR3 bases are TGTGCCACCAGTGACCCCGGACAGGGAGGTGGCGATGAGCAGTTCTTC.

This clonotype has more than one count but fewer than ten. The J gene is TRBJ2-5, the V gene TRBV10-3; 14 positions agree with TRBD2. CDR1 is ENHRY and CDR2 is SYGVKD in the germline V gene. This CDR3 spans 18 amino acids. Germline trimming cut 10 bases from V and 4 bases from J; bases unmatched to any gene: 17. The CDR3, as DNA: TGTGCCACCAAGGCAACGTCGGGACTAGCGGGAGTAAGAGAGACCCAGTACTTC. Translated, it gives CATKATSGLAGVRETQYF.

This chain connects TRBV20-1 to TRBJ1-2; unclear D gene. Trimming stripped 6 bases from V and 5 bases from J, with 16 bases between. The germline CDR1 and CDR2 sequences are DFQATT and SNEGSKA (reference sequence). The CDR3 consists of 13 residues. The CDR3 sequence is CSALDQAGYGYTF. The CDR3 DNA reads TGCAGTGCCCTTGACCAGGCGGGGTATGGCTACACCTTC.

This clonotype was detected many times. V is TRBV13 and J is TRBJ1-1; 7 nucleotides agree with TRBD1. The CDR3 covers 15 residues. From germline, CDR1 is PRHDT and CDR2 FYEKMQ (reference sequence). V lost 1 base and J lost 0; bases outside the gene matches: 2. The CDR3 sequence is CASSLATGVNTEAFF. The CDR3 DNA sequence: TGTGCCAGCAGCTTAGCCACAGGGGTGAACACTGAAGCTTTCTTT.

The J gene is TRBJ2-1, the V gene TRBV29-1; 10 bases are a match to TRBD1. V lost 7 bases and J lost 6; bases outside the gene matches: 9. Germline-derived CDR1 and CDR2 are SQVTM and ANQGSEA. The CDR3 is made up of 14 amino acids. The CDR3 sequence: CSARDRGLINEQFF. Here the CDR3 DNA reads TGCAGCGCGCGGGACAGGGGCTTAATCAATGAGCAGTTCTTC.

This clonotype has a handful of counts. The chain uses TRBV10-3 and TRBJ2-2, with 9 bases identical to TRBD1. V gave up 8 bases and J gave up 0 bases; unmatched junction bases: 1. The CDR3 is 14 amino acids. Germline V gene data show CDR1 as ENHRY and CDR2 as SYGVKD. CDR3 amino acids: CAIRDRANTGELFF. Written as DNA, the CDR3 is TGTGCCATCCGGGACAGGGCGAACACCGGGGAGCTGTTTTTT.

This clonotype was observed at least ten times. This chain connects TRBV12-3 or TRBV12-4 to TRBJ1-1, with 8 bases aligning to TRBD1. This CDR3 is 14 amino acids long. The junction had 4 bases not matched to a gene; V was cut back by 7 bases and J by 0 bases. DNA for the CDR3: TGTGCCAGCAAGAAACAGGGGGTGAACACTGAAGCTTTCTTT. This codes for CASKKQGVNTEAFF.

The chain carries TRBV4-2 and TRBJ1-2, with a tentative D call TRBD1 (6 bases). The V and J ends lost 1 base and 8 bases respectively, with 8 bases between them. Germline loops: CDR1 LGHNA, CDR2 YNFKEQ. The CDR3 is 12 residues long. The CDR3: CASSQVGGGYTF. In DNA form, the CDR3 reads TGTGCCAGCAGCCAAGTGGGGGGCGGCTACACCTTC.

This clonotype showed up just a few times. J is TRBJ2-7 and V is TRBV28, with unresolved D. Germline lookup yields CDR1 MDHEN and CDR2 SYDVKM. The CDR3 is made up of 14 amino acids. The V end lost 6 bases, the J end lost 2 bases, and 14 bases lay between the germline ends. The CDR3 reads CASSPPLGTYEQYF. The CDR3 DNA sequence: TGTGCCAGCAGCCCCCCGTTGGGAACCTACGAGCAGTACTTC.

This clonotype was seen a single time. The V and J genes are TRBV7-2 and TRBJ2-1, with TRBD2 as a possible D gene (6 bases). Germline loops: CDR1 SGHTA, CDR2 FQGNSA. The CDR3 loop spans 12 amino acids. Trimming removed 3 bases at V and 14 bases at J, with 14 bases between. The CDR3, as DNA: TGTGCCAGCAGCTTGCCTAAGGGAGGAGAGTTCTTC. Protein sequence: CASSLPKGGEFF.

V gene TRBV5-6 combines with J gene TRBJ2-1; either TRBD1 or TRBD2 may supply D (7 bases each). This CDR3 contains 15 residues. Trimming shortened V by 3 bases and J by 6 bases, and 16 bases separated the two germline ends. The V gene's germline CDR1 is SGHDT and CDR2 YYEEEE. The CDR3 loop is CASSSPSRGGNEQFF. CDR3 nucleotides: TGTGCCAGCAGCTCTCCGAGCAGGGGGGGCAATGAGCAGTTCTTC.

The chain carries TRBV4-3 and TRBJ2-1; unclear D gene. Deletions cut 2 bases from V and 4 bases from J, with 12 bases between. This CDR3 has 15 residues. CDR1 and CDR2 (germline): LGHNA, YSLEER. The CDR3 reads CASSQSSNLYNEQFF. The CDR3 DNA reads TGCGCCAGCAGCCAATCCTCGAACCTATACAATGAGCAGTTCTTC.

The chain couples TRBV5-1 to TRBJ1-5; no reliable D call. Germline lookup yields CDR1 SGHRS and CDR2 YFSETQ. The length of the CDR3 is 14 residues. V was shortened by 0 bases and J by 6 bases, with 10 bases between the two germline ends. The CDR3 region has the DNA TGCGCCAGCAGCTTGGACGGGGTCGGTCAGCCCCAGCATTTT. This sequence encodes CASSLDGVGQPQHF.

This clonotype occurred a few times. The chain uses TRBV7-8 and TRBJ1-5, with D possibly TRBD1 on 6 matching bases. The CDR3 runs to 14 residues. V lost 6 bases to trimming and J lost 8 bases, with 17 bases between them. Germline V CDR1 and CDR2: SGHVS, FQNEAQ. The CDR3 DNA follows: TGTGCCAGCAGTTACCAACCCTCAGGGGAGCCCCAGCATTTT. Protein product: CASSYQPSGEPQHF.

This chain joins TRBV6-2 or TRBV6-3 and TRBJ1-1; D gene ambiguous. V was cut by 2 bases and J by 1 base, with 8 bases left in between. Germline V gene lookup returns CDR1 MNHEY and CDR2 SVGEGT. This CDR3 has 14 amino acids. CDR3 residues: CASSYTSGNTEAFF. As DNA, the CDR3 is TGTGCCAGCAGTTACACTTCGGGGAACACTGAAGCTTTCTTT.

This clonotype was detected a few times. The CDR3 sequence is CASSRTAGPQETQYF. CDR3 nucleotide sequence: TGTGCCAGCAGCCGGACTGCGGGGCCCCAAGAGACCCAGTACTTC. The chain has TRBV7-2 and TRBJ2-5; TRBD2 might be the D (6 bases). Trimming shortened V by 5 bases and J by 1 base, and 14 bases separated the two germline ends. The germline gives CDR1 SGHTA, CDR2 FQGNSA. The CDR3 loop spans 15 amino acids.

This clonotype was picked up many times. This chain joins TRBV4-3 and TRBJ2-2; no reliable D call. This CDR3 comprises 16 residues. Germline CDR1 is LGHNA and CDR2 is YSLEER. The V end lost 1 base, the J end lost 6 bases, and 15 bases lay between the germline ends. The CDR3 DNA sequence: TGCGCCAGCAGCCAAGTCCCCTATTCCACCCCCGGGGAGCTGTTTTTT. It specifies CASSQVPYSTPGELFF.

In its sample, this clonotype was seen a few times. The chain joins TRBV7-2 to TRBJ2-7; the D gene is possibly TRBD2 (6 bases). The CDR3 is 14 amino acids. Trimming shortened V by 2 bases and J by 4 bases, and 12 bases separated the two germline ends. Germline CDR1 SGHTA, CDR2 FQGNSA. The CDR3 DNA reads TGTGCCAGCAGCTTAATGGGACTCCGTTACGAGCAGTACTTC. It yields the protein CASSLMGLRYEQYF.

In this sample, this clonotype turned up once. This chain uses TRBV10-3 with TRBJ2-2; TRBD1 aligns across 9 bases. Losses at the gene ends were 7 bases for V and 4 bases for J; bases not matched to a gene: 7. Germline assignment: CDR1 ENHRY and CDR2 SYGVKD. CDR3 length: 15 amino acids. The CDR3 DNA is TGTGCCATCACCCCGGACAGGGGCCCCACCGGGGAGCTGTTTTTT. Translated: CAITPDRGPTGELFF.

The rearrangement uses TRBV7-2 and TRBJ2-3; tentative D call: TRBD2 (6 bases). V lost 3 bases and J lost 3, with 16 bases in between. This CDR3 has 16 amino acids. In germline, CDR1 is SGHTA, CDR2 FQGNSA. CDR3 sequence: CASSFGSGIKTDTQYF. The CDR3 DNA sequence: TGTGCCAGCAGCTTTGGTAGCGGAATCAAAACAGATACGCAGTATTTT.

This chain links TRBV4-2 with TRBJ1-2; TRBD1 matches at 7 bases. The length of the CDR3 is 15 residues. The germline CDR1 and CDR2 sequences are LGHNA and YNFKEQ. V dropped 4 bases and J dropped 3; count of bases not matched to a gene: 8. The CDR3 sequence: CASSRDDRADYGYTF. CDR3 DNA sequence: TGTGCCAGCAGCCGTGACGACAGGGCGGACTATGGCTACACCTTC.

Ten or more counts support this clonotype. The chain recombines TRBV6-2 or TRBV6-3 with TRBJ2-1, with D maybe TRBD2 (5 bases). The V gene lost 5 bases and the J gene lost 4 bases, with 6 bases spanning the gap. In germline, CDR1 is MNHEY, CDR2 SVGEGT. The CDR3 consists of 12 residues. CDR3 protein: CASSRTYNEQFF. CDR3 nucleotide sequence: TGTGCCAGCAGTCGGACTTACAATGAGCAGTTCTTC.

This clonotype was seen more than once but under ten times. This chain uses TRBV5-1 with TRBJ2-6; a weak D match, TRBD1 (6 bases). The germline CDR1 and CDR2 sequences are SGHRS and YFSETQ. This CDR3 is 17 amino acids long. Between the trimmed V and J ends, which lost 3 bases and 0 bases, there was a span of 13 bases. This chain's CDR3 is CASSSQGLSSGANVLTF. As DNA, the CDR3 is TGCGCCAGCAGCTCCCAGGGGCTGAGCTCTGGGGCCAACGTCCTGACTTTC.

This clonotype was seen only a few times. This chain links TRBV5-1 with TRBJ1-1; D not resolved. This CDR3 comprises 15 residues. In germline, CDR1 is SGHRS, CDR2 YFSETQ. V dropped 1 base and J dropped 3 bases, with 13 bases sitting between them. This CDR3 reads CASSLRRPGDTEAFF. The CDR3 DNA reads TGCGCCAGCAGCTTGAGGAGGCCCGGAGACACTGAAGCTTTCTTT.

In regard to this clonotype: The germline gene is not matched at one end of the junction; a read error may be the cause. The rearrangement uses TRBV13 and TRBJ2-7; D is undetermined. CDR1 PRHDT and CDR2 FYEKMQ come from the germline V gene (reference sequence). This CDR3 spans 14 amino acids. This chain's CDR3 is CASSLLSAALGRSF. The CDR3 coding sequence is TGTGCCAGCAGCTTATTATCGGCGGCTTTGGGTAGGAGTTTC.

The chain links TRBV9 to TRBJ2-5; 8 bases map to TRBD2. V lost 3 bases and J lost 4; bases outside the gene matches: 8. The CDR3 extends over 15 amino acids. Germline V gene sequence: CDR1 SGDLS, CDR2 YYNGEE. CDR3 amino acids: CASSEGSGKRETQYF. The CDR3 nucleotides are TGTGCCAGCAGCGAGGGTAGCGGGAAACGAGAGACCCAGTACTTC.

The chain has TRBV7-2 and TRBJ1-2, with D unresolved. CDR3 length: 13 amino acids. CDR1 and CDR2 from the germline V gene are SGHTA and FQGNSA. V lost 4 bases to trimming and J lost 3 bases, with 9 bases between them. The chain's CDR3 is CASSSGSYYGYTF. The CDR3 nucleotides read TGTGCCAGCAGCTCGGGGTCGTACTATGGCTACACCTTC.